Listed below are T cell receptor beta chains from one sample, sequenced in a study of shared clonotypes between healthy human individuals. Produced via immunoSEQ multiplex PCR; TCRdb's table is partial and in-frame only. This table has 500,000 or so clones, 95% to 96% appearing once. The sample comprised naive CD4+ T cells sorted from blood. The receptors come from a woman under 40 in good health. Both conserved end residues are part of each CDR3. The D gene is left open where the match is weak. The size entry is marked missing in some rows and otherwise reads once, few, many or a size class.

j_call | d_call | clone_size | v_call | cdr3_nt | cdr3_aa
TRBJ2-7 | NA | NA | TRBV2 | TGTGCCAGCAGTGGATCCCACGGGGACTACGAGCAGTACTTC | CASSGSHGDYEQYF
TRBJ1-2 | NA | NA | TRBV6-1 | TGTGCCAGCAGTGAAAGAGAGGGGATAAACTATGGCTACACCTTC | CASSEREGINYGYTF
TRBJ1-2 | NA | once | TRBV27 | TGTGCCAGCAGTTTATTGACTTCTGGGGGGGTAAGCTATGGCTACACCTTC | CASSLLTSGGVSYGYTF
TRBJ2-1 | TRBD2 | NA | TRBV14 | TGTGCCAGCAGCCAAGATCTTCAAGCGGGAGTCGGGAATGAGCAGTTCTTC | CASSQDLQAGVGNEQFF
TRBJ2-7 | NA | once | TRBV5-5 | TGTGCCAGCAGCTTGGAGTGGCCCTCCGAGCAGTACTTC | CASSLEWPSEQYF
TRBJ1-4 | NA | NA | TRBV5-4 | TGTGCCAGCAGCATAAGGGGAGGTGAAAAACTGTTTTTT | CASSIRGGEKLFF
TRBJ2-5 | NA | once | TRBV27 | TGTGCCAGCAGTCAGGGGCGGAAGGAGACCCAGTACTTC | CASSQGRKETQYF
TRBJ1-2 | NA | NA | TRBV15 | TGTGCCACCCAAGAACCAGGGGTTCACTATGGCTACACCTTC | CATQEPGVHYGYTF
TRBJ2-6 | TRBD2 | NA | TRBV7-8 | TGTGCCAGCCGTGGGGCGGGAGCTCCTCGGCCTGGGGCCAACGTCCTGACTTTC | CASRGAGAPRPGANVLTF
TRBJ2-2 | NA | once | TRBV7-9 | TGTGCCAGCAGCAAAGGAACAGGGTACACCGGGGAGCTGTTTTTT | CASSKGTGYTGELFF
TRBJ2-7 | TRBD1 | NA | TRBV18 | TGTGCCAGCTCAGCAGAAGTGACAGGGTCCTACGAGCAGTACTTC | CASSAEVTGSYEQYF
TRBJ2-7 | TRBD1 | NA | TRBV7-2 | TGTGCCAGCAGCAGGCCGGACAGGGGTTCCTACGAGCAGTACTTC | CASSRPDRGSYEQYF
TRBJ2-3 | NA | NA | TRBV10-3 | TGTGCCATCAGTGGGGACACAGATACGCAGTATTTT | CAISGDTDTQYF
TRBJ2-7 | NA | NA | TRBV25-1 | TGTGCCAGCAGTGAGGAGGGGTCTTTCCCCTACGAGCAGTACTTC | CASSEEGSFPYEQYF
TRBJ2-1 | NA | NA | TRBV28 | TGTGCCAGCAGTCCTACTGGGCAGGGTGATGAGCAGTTCTTC | CASSPTGQGDEQFF